This T cell receptor beta chain derives from a study of T cell responses to AZD1222 COVID-19 vaccine. Profiled with immunoSEQ multiplex PCR; TCRdb holds only in-frame clones, not every one. The sample includes 150,000 or so clones, 90% to 95% of them seen just once. The CDR3 extends over 13 amino acids. Germline-derived CDR1 and CDR2 are SQVTM and ANQGSEA. V dropped 3 bases and J dropped 8 bases, with 16 bases sitting between them. This clone was counted between two and nine times. The origin of this receptor is an adult in good health. The V call is TRBV29-1, the J call TRBJ1-2, with D uncertain. Sequences were derived from peripheral blood, sampled on day 0 of AZD1222 vaccination. The CDR3 sequence is CSVDRAEEPGYTF. CDR3 sequence (DNA): TGCAGCGTTGACCGGGCCGAAGAGCCAGGCTACACCTTC.